A selection of T cell receptor beta chains follows, all from one sample in a study of cytomegalovirus exposure and HLA in healthy donors. Sequencing used immunoSEQ multiplex PCR; TCRdb keeps in-frame clones, though not all of them. The sample has approximately 210,000 clones; 88% are singletons. Input material: PBMCs. The receptor source for this set is a woman aged 18-29 years in good health and CMV-seronegative. CDR3s include the opening cysteine and the closing phenylalanine or tryptophan. A D gene is named only where the DNA matches it firmly. Size values are once, few and many counts, or a class for expanded clones, and some rows have none.

v_call	j_call	clone_size	d_call	cdr3_aa	cdr3_nt
TRBV2	TRBJ2-3	.	TRBD2	CASSERGGGSGTDTQYF	TGTGCCAGCAGTGAACGGGGAGGCGGGAGCGGAACAGATACGCAGTATTTT
TRBV5-6	TRBJ2-7	.	.	CASSHSYEQYF	TGTGCCAGCAGCCACTCCTACGAGCAGTACTTC
TRBV10-3	TRBJ1-1	.	TRBD1	CAISEPGSRTGETEAFF	TGTGCCATCAGTGAGCCAGGTTCCAGGACAGGGGAGACTGAAGCTTTCTTT
TRBV7-9	TRBJ1-3	.	TRBD1	CASSRSGTGAGNTIYF	TGTGCCAGCAGCCGCTCCGGGACAGGGGCTGGAAACACCATATATTTT
TRBV11-2	TRBJ2-3	.	.	CASSRAGTQYF	TGTGCCAGCAGCCGGGCGGGGACGCAGTATTTT
TRBV7-8	TRBJ2-2	.	TRBD1	CASSPPGTGGPGELFF	TGTGCCAGCAGCCCCCCCGGGACAGGGGGCCCCGGGGAGCTGTTTTTT
TRBV11-2	TRBJ2-7	.	TRBD1	CASSPLQQRQGYEQYF	TGTGCCAGCAGCCCTCTCCAACAGAGACAGGGTTACGAGCAGTACTTC
TRBV14	TRBJ2-1	.	TRBD2	CASSHLAGGSYNEQFF	TGTGCCAGCAGCCACCTAGCGGGAGGTTCCTACAATGAGCAGTTCTTC
TRBV2	TRBJ2-6	.	.	CASGGSSANVLTF	TGTGCCAGCGGGGGGTCTTCGGCCAACGTCCTGACTTTC
TRBV7-9	TRBJ2-1	.	TRBD2	CASSFGLAAYNEQFF	TGTGCCAGCAGCTTCGGACTAGCGGCTTACAATGAGCAGTTCTTC
TRBV6-1	TRBJ2-5	.	.	CASSERLAGVLETQYF	TGTGCCAGCAGTGAAAGGCTAGCAGGGGTTTTAGAGACCCAGTACTTC
TRBV15	TRBJ2-7	.	TRBD1	CATSRSLPGQGTYEQYF	TGTGCCACCAGCAGAAGTCTACCGGGACAGGGGACCTACGAGCAGTACTTC
TRBV6-1	TRBJ1-1	.	TRBD1	CASKVGQVNTEAFF	TGTGCCAGCAAGGTTGGACAGGTAAACACTGAAGCTTTCTTT
TRBV7-9	TRBJ1-1	.	.	CASSLDQGSIYDTEAFF	TGTGCCAGCAGCTTAGACCAGGGGAGCATTTATGACACTGAAGCTTTCTTT
TRBV7-9	TRBJ2-7	.	TRBD2	CASSSGLAGGSSYEQYF	TGTGCCAGCAGCTCGGGACTAGCGGGAGGGAGCTCCTACGAGCAGTACTTC
TRBV6-6	TRBJ1-3	.	.	CASSYRPVSGNTIYF	TGTGCCAGCAGTTACCGTCCAGTCTCTGGAAACACCATATATTTT
TRBV6-6	TRBJ2-7	.	TRBD1	CASSYSTGGGQYF	TGTGCCAGCAGTTACTCGACAGGGGGAGGGCAGTACTTC
TRBV5-4	TRBJ1-2	.	TRBD1	CASSATGTGYYGYTF	TGTGCCAGCAGCGCTACCGGGACAGGATACTATGGCTACACCTTC
TRBV4-1	TRBJ1-1	.	.	CASSQEPMNTEAFF	TGCGCCAGCAGCCAAGAGCCTATGAACACTGAAGCTTTCTTT
TRBV28	TRBJ2-1	.	.	CASSGTRGPRNNEQFF	TGTGCCAGCAGTGGGACTCGCGGACCTAGGAACAATGAGCAGTTCTTC
TRBV27	TRBJ1-2	.	.	CASRTAARGYTF	TGTGCCAGCCGTACCGCGGCTCGGGGCTACACCTTC
TRBV11-2	TRBJ1-4	.	TRBD1	CASSSQGGGDEKLFF	TGTGCCAGCAGCTCCCAAGGGGGCGGGGATGAAAAACTGTTTTTT
TRBV9	TRBJ2-1	.	TRBD2	CASSDSGSTYNEQFF	TGTGCCAGCAGCGATAGCGGGAGCACCTACAATGAGCAGTTCTTC
TRBV11-2	TRBJ2-1	.	.	CASSLGGHLPWNEQFF	TGTGCCAGCAGCTTAGGGGGACACCTCCCGTGGAATGAGCAGTTCTTC
TRBV27	TRBJ2-3	.	TRBD2	CASSSVTSAKGTDTQYF	TGTGCCAGCAGTTCCGTGACTAGCGCGAAAGGCACAGATACGCAGTATTTT
TRBV7-8	TRBJ1-5	.	.	CASSLTPSRGRNQPQHF	TGTGCCAGCAGCCTTACCCCATCTAGGGGCCGCAATCAGCCCCAGCATTTT
TRBV28	TRBJ1-2	once	TRBD1	CASSSTGVSSYGYTF	TGTGCCAGCAGTTCGACAGGGGTCTCAAGTTATGGCTACACCTTC
TRBV4-3	TRBJ2-3	.	.	CASSQLLGGTDTQYF	TGCGCCAGCAGCCAACTACTAGGGGGAACAGATACGCAGTATTTT
TRBV7-2	TRBJ2-2	.	TRBD1	CASSLQAPTRGRITGELFF	TGTGCCAGCAGCTTACAGGCCCCCACCAGGGGGCGTATCACCGGGGAGCTGTTTTTT
TRBV7-3	TRBJ2-5	.	.	CASSLTGAQETQYF	TGTGCCAGCAGCTTAACAGGGGCCCAAGAGACCCAGTACTTC
TRBV5-1	TRBJ1-1	.	.	CASSPGMGLNTEAFF	TGCGCCAGCAGCCCTGGCATGGGGCTGAACACTGAAGCTTTCTTT
TRBV6-6	TRBJ1-4	.	.	CASRFRDIYSNEKLFF	TGTGCCAGCAGATTCCGGGACATTTATTCTAATGAAAAACTGTTTTTT
TRBV7-9	TRBJ2-1	.	TRBD2	CASSPPSGRARNEQFF	TGTGCCAGCAGCCCGCCTAGCGGGAGGGCTCGCAATGAGCAGTTCTTC
TRBV27	TRBJ2-1	few	.	CASSSPGKRYSYNEQFF	TGTGCCAGCAGTTCCCCGGGTAAGCGATACTCCTACAATGAGCAGTTCTTC
TRBV2	TRBJ2-2	few	TRBD2	CASRGGEGDTGELFF	TGTGCCAGCAGGGGGGGGGAGGGCGACACCGGGGAGCTGTTTTTT
TRBV5-4	TRBJ1-1	.	TRBD1	CASSMINHRGAETEAFF	TGTGCCAGCAGCATGATAAACCACAGGGGGGCGGAAACTGAAGCTTTCTTT
TRBV7-9	TRBJ2-5	.	.	CASSLADRPQETQYF	TGTGCCAGCAGCTTAGCTGACAGACCCCAAGAGACCCAGTACTTC
TRBV2	TRBJ2-3	.	.	CASSGDSRTDTQYF	TGTGCCAGCAGCGGGGACTCCCGGACAGATACGCAGTATTTT
TRBV29-1	TRBJ2-3	.	TRBD1	CSSEGTGAFDTQYF	TGCAGCTCAGAAGGGACAGGGGCCTTCGATACGCAGTATTTT
TRBV2	TRBJ2-1	.	.	CASSAGRFYNEQFF	TGTGCCAGCAGTGCAGGCAGGTTCTACAATGAGCAGTTCTTC
TRBV4-3	TRBJ2-2	.	.	CASSQDIQAPNTGELFF	TGCGCCAGCAGCCAAGATATTCAGGCTCCGAACACCGGGGAGCTGTTTTTT
TRBV13	TRBJ2-5	.	.	CASSPTTGETQYF	TGTGCCAGCAGCCCTACGACTGGGGAGACCCAGTACTTC
TRBV27	TRBJ2-7	.	TRBD2	CASSGLAKSHYEQYF	TGTGCCAGCAGCGGACTAGCGAAAAGCCACTACGAGCAGTACTTC
TRBV6-5	TRBJ1-1	.	.	CASSSPTTGTEAFF	TGTGCCAGCAGTTCCCCCACGACGGGCACTGAAGCTTTCTTT
TRBV7-3	TRBJ2-3	.	.	CASSPTGVGEDTQYF	TGTGCCAGCAGCCCAACGGGAGTTGGGGAAGATACGCAGTATTTT
TRBV7-3	TRBJ1-1	.	.	CASSYGGVTEAFF	TGTGCCAGCAGCTACGGGGGGGTCACTGAAGCTTTCTTT
TRBV6-1	TRBJ1-4	.	.	CASSEAQGSWEKLFF	TGTGCCAGCAGTGAAGCTCAGGGTTCGTGGGAAAAACTGTTTTTT
TRBV7-9	TRBJ2-5	once	TRBD1	CASTITIDRDGGTQYF	TGTGCCAGCACCATCACGATTGACAGGGATGGGGGGACCCAGTACTTC
TRBV6-7	TRBJ2-5	.	.	CASNQTRGPQETQYF	TGTGCCAGCAACCAAACCAGGGGACCCCAAGAGACCCAGTACTTC
TRBV10-3	TRBJ1-1	.	.	CAISESEGKGSFNTEAFF	TGTGCCATCAGTGAGTCAGAGGGCAAGGGCAGCTTTAACACTGAAGCTTTCTTT
TRBV28	TRBJ2-7	.	TRBD2	CASSLFLAGGHYEQYF	TGTGCCAGCAGTTTATTTTTAGCGGGAGGTCACTACGAGCAGTACTTC
TRBV2	TRBJ1-2	.	.	CASSEGRPIYGYTF	TGTGCCAGCAGTGAAGGGAGGCCCATTTATGGCTACACCTTC
TRBV15	TRBJ2-1	.	.	CATSRDLGGTYNEQFF	TGTGCCACCAGCAGAGATCTTGGAGGAACCTACAATGAGCAGTTCTTC
TRBV7-3	TRBJ2-6	.	.	CASSETGSGANVLTF	TGTGCCAGCAGCGAAACAGGGTCTGGGGCCAACGTCCTGACTTTC
TRBV2	TRBJ2-1	.	TRBD2	CASVGTSGRSYNEQFF	TGTGCCAGCGTCGGGACTAGCGGGAGATCCTACAATGAGCAGTTCTTC
TRBV7-2	TRBJ2-2	.	TRBD2	CASSLEASGKDTGELFF	TGTGCCAGCAGCTTAGAAGCTAGCGGGAAGGACACCGGGGAGCTGTTTTTT